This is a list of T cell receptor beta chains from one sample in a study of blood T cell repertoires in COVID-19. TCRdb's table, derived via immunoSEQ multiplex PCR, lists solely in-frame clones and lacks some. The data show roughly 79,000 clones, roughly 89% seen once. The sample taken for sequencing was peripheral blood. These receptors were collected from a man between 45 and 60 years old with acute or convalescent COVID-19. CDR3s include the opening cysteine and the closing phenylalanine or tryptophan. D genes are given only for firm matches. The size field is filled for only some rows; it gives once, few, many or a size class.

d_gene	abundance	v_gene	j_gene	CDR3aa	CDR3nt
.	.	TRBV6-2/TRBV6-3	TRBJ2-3	CASSYSGASTDTQYF	TGTGCCAGCAGTTACTCAGGGGCTAGCACAGATACGCAGTATTTT
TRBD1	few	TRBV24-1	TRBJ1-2	CATSDFTGDYGYTF	TGTGCCACCAGTGATTTCACAGGGGACTATGGCTACACCTTC
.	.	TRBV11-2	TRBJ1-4	CASSLDGEEKLFF	TGTGCCAGCAGCTTAGATGGGGAGGAAAAACTGTTTTTT
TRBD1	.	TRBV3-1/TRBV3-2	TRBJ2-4	CASSQNYRGLDIQYF	TGTGCCAGCAGCCAAAATTACAGGGGGCTGGACATTCAGTACTTC
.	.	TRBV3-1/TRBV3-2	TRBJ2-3	CASSQDLSGVSDTQYF	TGTGCCAGCAGCCAAGATCTGTCCGGGGTTTCAGATACGCAGTATTTT
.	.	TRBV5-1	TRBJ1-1	CASSPREGMNTEAFF	TGCGCCAGCAGCCCTAGGGAGGGGATGAACACTGAAGCTTTCTTT
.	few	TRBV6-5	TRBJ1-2	CASSYSSREGYTF	TGTGCCAGCAGTTACTCGTCTAGGGAGGGCTACACCTTC
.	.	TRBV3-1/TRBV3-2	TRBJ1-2	CASSQDARGADGYTF	TGTGCCAGCAGCCAAGACGCACGGGGGGCGGACGGCTACACCTTC
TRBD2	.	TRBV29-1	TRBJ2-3	CLAGGGTDTQYF	TGCCTAGCGGGAGGAGGCACAGATACGCAGTATTTT
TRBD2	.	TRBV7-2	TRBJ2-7	CASSHIGLAPYEQYF	TGTGCCAGCAGTCATATAGGACTAGCTCCCTACGAGCAGTACTTC
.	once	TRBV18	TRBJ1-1	CASSPIQHTEAFF	TGTGCCAGCTCACCAATACAGCACACTGAAGCTTTCTTT
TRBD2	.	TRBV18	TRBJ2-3	CASSAGTSGSGTDTQYF	TGTGCCAGCTCGGCCGGGACTAGCGGGAGTGGAACAGATACGCAGTATTTT
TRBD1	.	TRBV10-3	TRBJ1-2	CAISSDRGLDYGYTF	TGTGCCATCAGTTCCGACAGGGGGCTCGACTATGGCTACACCTTC
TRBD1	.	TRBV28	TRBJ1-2	CASSPGTGGGYTF	TGTGCCAGCAGTCCCGGGACAGGGGGTGGCTACACCTTC
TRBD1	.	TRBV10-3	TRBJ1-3	CAITGGDGNTIYF	TGTGCCATCACAGGGGGCGATGGAAACACCATATATTTT
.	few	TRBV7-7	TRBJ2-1	CASSSQIGDNEQFF	TGTGCCAGCAGCTCCCAAATAGGGGACAATGAGCAGTTCTTC
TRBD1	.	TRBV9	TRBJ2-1	CASSVGGQGSAEQFF	TGTGCCAGCAGCGTAGGGGGACAGGGGAGCGCTGAGCAGTTCTTC
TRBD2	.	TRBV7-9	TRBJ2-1	CASSPAEGGSYNEQFF	TGTGCCAGCAGCCCAGCGGAGGGAGGGTCCTACAATGAGCAGTTCTTC
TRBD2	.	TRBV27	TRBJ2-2	CASSTRLAGNTNTGELFF	TGTGCCAGCAGTACCCGACTAGCGGGAAATACGAACACCGGGGAGCTGTTTTTT
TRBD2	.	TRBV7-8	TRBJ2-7	CASSSGLGGYEQYF	TGTGCCAGCAGCTCGGGACTAGGAGGCTACGAGCAGTACTTC
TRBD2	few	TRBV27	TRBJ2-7	CASRGLAGGREQYF	TGTGCCAGCAGAGGACTAGCGGGAGGGCGGGAGCAGTACTTC
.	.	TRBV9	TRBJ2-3	CASSVVASGTDTQYF	TGTGCCAGCAGCGTAGTAGCTAGCGGCACAGATACGCAGTATTTT
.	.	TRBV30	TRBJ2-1	CAWRVFTNEQFF	TGTGCCTGGAGGGTTTTTACAAATGAGCAGTTCTTC
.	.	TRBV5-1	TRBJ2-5	CASSPHRGSQETQYF	TGCGCCAGCAGCCCCCATCGGGGAAGCCAAGAGACCCAGTACTTC
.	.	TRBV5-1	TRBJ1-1	CASSRGIDTEAFF	TGCGCCAGCAGTCGGGGGATCGACACTGAAGCTTTCTTT
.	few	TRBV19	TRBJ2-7	CASSSVADPSYEQYF	TGTGCCAGTAGCTCCGTAGCGGATCCCTCCTACGAGCAGTACTTC
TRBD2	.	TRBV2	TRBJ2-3	CASSENPGLATQYF	TGTGCCAGCAGTGAAAACCCGGGACTAGCGACGCAGTATTTT
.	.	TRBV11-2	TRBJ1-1	CASSLVVTRGTEAFF	TGTGCCAGCAGCTTAGTCGTCACCAGAGGAACTGAAGCTTTCTTT
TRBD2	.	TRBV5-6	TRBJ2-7	CASSKRLAGIYEQYF	TGTGCCAGCAGCAAAAGACTAGCGGGGATCTACGAGCAGTACTTC
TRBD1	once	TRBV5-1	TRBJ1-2	CASSLMTGIDGYTF	TGCGCCAGCAGCTTGATGACAGGGATTGATGGCTACACCTTC
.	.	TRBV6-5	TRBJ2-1	CASSYRDISYNEQFF	TGTGCCAGCAGTTATAGGGACATCTCCTACAATGAGCAGTTCTTC
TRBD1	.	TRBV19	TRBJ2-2	CASRRTGGAGTGELFF	TGTGCCAGTAGAAGGACAGGGGGCGCCGGCACCGGGGAGCTGTTTTTT
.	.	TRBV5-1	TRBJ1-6	CASRKDGLLGNSPLHF	TGCGCCAGCAGAAAGGATGGACTCCTCGGGAATTCACCCCTCCACTTT
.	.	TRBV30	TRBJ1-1	CAWSSRANTEAFF	TGTGCCTGGAGCTCCAGGGCGAACACTGAAGCTTTCTTT
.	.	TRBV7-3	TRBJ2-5	CASSLNSNQETQYF	TGTGCCAGCAGCTTAAACAGTAATCAAGAGACCCAGTACTTC
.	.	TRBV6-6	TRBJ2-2	CASSYSEATGELFF	TGTGCCAGCAGTTACTCGGAGGCAACCGGGGAGCTGTTTTTT
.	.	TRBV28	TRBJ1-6	CASSFEELSSYNSPLHF	TGTGCCAGCAGTTTCGAGGAATTAAGCTCCTATAATTCACCCCTCCACTTT
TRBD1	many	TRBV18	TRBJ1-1	CASSTQQGASGTEAFF	TGTGCCAGCTCAACTCAACAGGGGGCCTCGGGCACTGAAGCTTTCTTT
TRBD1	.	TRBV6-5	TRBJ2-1	CALERDRGLYEQFF	TGTGCCCTAGAACGTGACAGGGGGCTGTATGAGCAGTTCTTC
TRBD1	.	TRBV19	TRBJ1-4	CASSNRGENEKLFF	TGTGCCAGTAGTAACAGGGGAGAAAATGAAAAACTGTTTTTT